The 15 T cell receptor beta chains reported below all come from one sample, sequenced in a study of graft-versus-host responses after intestinal transplantation. Measured with immunoSEQ multiplex PCR; TCRdb has only the in-frame clones, and not every one. The top ten hold 0.9% to 1.5% of the sample, which has under 130,000 clones, 90% to 95% seen once. Which antigens these TCRs recognize remains unknown. Sequenced here: unstimulated CD8+ T cells sorted from spleen or lymph node cells, sampled before intestinal transplant. Receptor source: a human donor who received an intestinal transplant.

The chain has TRBV30 and TRBJ1-3; no definite D call. The CDR3 totals 13 residues. The V and J ends lost 2 bases and 0 bases respectively, with 5 bases between them. In germline, CDR1 is GTSNPN, CDR2 SVGIG (reference sequence). The CDR3 DNA reads as TGTGCCTGGAGTAGCAGCTCTGGAAACACCATATATTTT. Protein sequence: CAWSSSSGNTIYF.

CDR3 protein: CASSEQTQYF. CDR3 in DNA: TGCGCCAGCAGTGAACAAACGCAGTATTTT. The chain carries TRBV10-2 and TRBJ2-3; D is unresolved. From germline, CDR1 is WSHSY and CDR2 SAAADI. The V end was cut by 3 bases, the J end by 9 bases, with 4 bases between. The CDR3 totals 10 residues.

The chain links TRBV30 to TRBJ1-4, with a possible D match to TRBD1 (5 bases). V was cut by 0 bases and J by 13 bases, with 15 bases left in between. The CDR3 extends over 13 amino acids. The germline V gene has CDR1 GTSNPN and CDR2 SVGIG (reference sequence). The CDR3 here is CAWSVLGSGGLFF. The CDR3 nucleotides read TGTGCCTGGAGTGTACTAGGTTCGGGGGGACTGTTTTTT.

The V gene is TRBV4-2, the J gene TRBJ2-1; possible D gene TRBD2, 7 bases. This CDR3 region has 16 residues. V shed 0 bases and J shed 3 bases, with 12 bases lying between them. From germline, CDR1 is LGHNA and CDR2 YNFKEQ. CDR3 residues: CASSQEGGGLYNEQFF. CDR3 DNA: TGTGCCAGCAGCCAAGAAGGGGGGGGACTCTACAATGAGCAGTTCTTC.

DNA for the CDR3: TGTGCCAGCAGCTTAATCGTCACCGGGGAGCTGTTTTTT. As protein: CASSLIVTGELFF. The V and J genes are TRBV11-2 and TRBJ2-2; D gene unclear. Germline lookup yields CDR1 SGHAT and CDR2 FQNNGV. This CDR3 has 13 residues. Trimming removed 2 bases from V and 4 bases from J, with 5 bases in between.

The chain employs TRBV27 and TRBJ2-7; D may be TRBD2 (5 bases). This CDR3 is built from 13 residues. In germline, CDR1 is MNHEY, CDR2 SMNVEV (reference sequence). Deletions cut 3 bases from V and 3 bases from J, with 9 bases between. Here the CDR3 reads CASSFGIGYEQYF. The CDR3 region has the DNA TGTGCCAGCAGTTTCGGGATAGGCTACGAGCAGTACTTC.

This chain uses TRBV4-2 with TRBJ2-7; D call uncertain. The CDR3 spans 15 residues. The V gene's germline CDR1 is LGHNA and CDR2 YNFKEQ. Trimming pared 0 bases from V and 0 bases from J, leaving 9 bases between. This CDR3 is CASSQDLTSSYEQYF. Here the CDR3 DNA reads TGTGCCAGCAGCCAAGATCTTACGAGCTCCTACGAGCAGTACTTC.

There are a few counts of this clone. CDR3 DNA sequence: TGTGCCACCAGCAGAGATCAGGGCTATAGCAATCAGCCCCAGCATTTT. It encodes CATSRDQGYSNQPQHF. The genes are TRBV15 and TRBJ1-5; possible D gene TRBD1, 5 bases. The germline V gene has CDR1 LNHNV and CDR2 YYDKDF (reference sequence). Trimming removed 0 bases at V and 0 bases at J, with 9 bases between. This CDR3 comprises 16 residues.

This chain connects TRBV7-6 to TRBJ1-1; D is ambiguous. Trimming stripped 2 bases from V and 6 bases from J, with 16 bases between. The CDR3 totals 15 residues. The germline V gene encodes CDR1 SGHVS and CDR2 FNYEAQ. For the CDR3, the DNA is TGTGCCAGCAGCTTAACCGGACGCCCCCCCCCTGAAGCTTTCTTT. Translation: CASSLTGRPPPEAFF.

V usage is TRBV10-2 and J usage is TRBJ2-7; 11 bases are a match to TRBD2. Trimming cost V 7 bases and J 3 bases; bases outside gene matches: 5. Germline V gene sequence: CDR1 WSHSY, CDR2 SAAADI. CDR3 size: 14 residues. This CDR3 is CASTTSGGLYEQYF. In DNA form, the CDR3 reads TGCGCCAGCACTACTAGCGGGGGTCTCTACGAGCAGTACTTC.

J is TRBJ2-2 and V is TRBV13, with D perhaps matching TRBD1 (6 bases). Looked up from germline, CDR1 is PRHDT and CDR2 is FYEKMQ (reference sequence). This CDR3 has 14 residues. Trimming removed 5 bases at V and 6 bases at J, with 13 bases between. CDR3 region: CASSLAQGPGELFF. For the CDR3, the DNA is TGTGCCAGCAGCCTTGCCCAGGGGCCCGGGGAGCTGTTTTTT. Supplemented by reference TRBV13 and TRBJ2-2, the full variable domain reads AAGVIQSPRHLIKEKRETATLKCYPIPRHDTVYWYQQGPGQDPQFLISFYEKMQSDKGSIPDRFSAQQFSDYHSELNMSSLELGDSALYFCASSLAQGPGELFFGEGSRLTVL.

The chain links TRBV5-1 to TRBJ1-2; D may be TRBD1 (5 bases). The germline V and J ends were trimmed by 1 base and 4 bases, with 11 bases remaining between them. Per the germline V gene, CDR1 is SGHRS and CDR2 is YFSETQ. The CDR3 is 14 residues long. CDR3 in amino acids: CASSLRGGGYGYTF. The CDR3 DNA reads TGCGCCAGCAGCTTGAGGGGCGGCGGCTATGGCTACACCTTC.

Details on this clone: The sample holds other DNA sequences that translate to the same CDR3. This chain links TRBV9 with TRBJ2-5; tentative D call: TRBD2 (6 bases). The ends were cut back, 0 bases at V and 5 bases at J, with 11 bases in the middle. The CDR3 sequence is 14 residues long. CDR1 is SGDLS and CDR2 is YYNGEE in the germline V gene. This chain's CDR3 is CASSVDGGKETQYF. CDR3 DNA: TGTGCCAGCAGCGTAGATGGGGGGAAGGAGACCCAGTACTTC.

The V call is TRBV15, the J call TRBJ2-2; tentatively, D is TRBD1 (5 bases). The V and J ends lost 3 bases and 0 bases respectively, with 14 bases between them. Germline assignment: CDR1 LNHNV and CDR2 YYDKDF (reference sequence). CDR3 length: 17 amino acids. The DNA of the CDR3 is TGTGCCACCAGCAGGGACCGGACATTCGCGAACACCGGGGAGCTGTTTTTT. It encodes CATSRDRTFANTGELFF.

This clone was counted a single time. V gene TRBV10-2 combines with J gene TRBJ2-2, with 8 bases lining up with TRBD1. V lost 10 bases and J lost 3; bases outside the gene matches: 7. This CDR3 region has 14 residues. Germline V gene data show CDR1 as WSHSY and CDR2 as SAAADI. The CDR3 sequence is CATLDREHTGELFF. The CDR3, as DNA: TGCGCCACTCTGGACAGGGAACACACCGGGGAGCTGTTTTTT.